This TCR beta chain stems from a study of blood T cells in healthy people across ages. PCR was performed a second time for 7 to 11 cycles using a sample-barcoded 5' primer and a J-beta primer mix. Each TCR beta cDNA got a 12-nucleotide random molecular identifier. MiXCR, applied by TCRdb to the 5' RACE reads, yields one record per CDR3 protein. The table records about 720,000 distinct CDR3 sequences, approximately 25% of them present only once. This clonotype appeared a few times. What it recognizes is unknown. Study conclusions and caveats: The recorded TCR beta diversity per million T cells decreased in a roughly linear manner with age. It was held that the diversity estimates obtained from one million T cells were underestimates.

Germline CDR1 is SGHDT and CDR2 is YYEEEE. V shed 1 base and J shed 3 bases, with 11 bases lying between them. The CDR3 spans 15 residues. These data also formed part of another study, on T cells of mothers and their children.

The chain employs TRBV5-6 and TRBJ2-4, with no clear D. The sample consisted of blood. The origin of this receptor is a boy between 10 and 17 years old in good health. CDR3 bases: TGTGCCAGCAGCTTGCTGGGTTCGGGCAAAAACATTCAGTACTTC. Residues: CASSLLGSGKNIQYF.